A single TCR beta chain is shown here with its context. The clone's antigen remains unknown. Per-base qualities were not stored, and no clone one base away is much larger. This entry is derived from a study of CD8+ T cells in alopecia areata (dated by TCRdb to about 2018). As for the study more broadly: The treated patients took part in an open-label pilot trial in which moderate-to-severe alopecia areata was treated with oral tofacitinib at 5 to 10 mg twice daily. Tofacitinib was administered for 6 to 18 months, and 6 months of follow-up off drug were then conducted to assess delayed response and recurrence. For the treated patients, the SALT score, which quantifies what percentage of scalp surface area is affected, served as the measure of disease severity. High-throughput TCRbeta sequencing was used to examine T cell clonal expansion in alopecia areata in both the C3H/HeJ mouse model and human patients. Human TCRbeta sequencing covered scalp tissue and sorted CD4+ and CD8+ peripheral blood T cells from patchy and totalis/universalis alopecia areata patients and healthy controls. Tofacitinib-treated patients had biopsies at baseline and at 4 and 24 weeks of treatment, with a later scalp biopsy in several patients. Scalp clonality was compared among normal scalp (n=4), patchy alopecia areata scalp (n=8), and alopecia totalis/universalis scalp (n=8). The RNA source kit depended on sample type: the PAXgene miRNA kit for fixed scalp, the miRNeasy kit for PBMCs, and the RNeasy kit for mouse skin. TCRbeta CDR3 regions were amplified by immunoSEQ multiplex PCR with 35 Vbeta forward and 13 Jbeta reverse primers. Overall study results and their limits: With tofacitinib, both scalp clonality and the number of expanded CD8+ clones among the top 100 scalp clones went down significantly. Shared TCR sequences between patients were less evident than in mice, which may be partly attributable to HLA diversity in the patient population. During tofacitinib treatment, many expanded lesional clones remained in scalp and blood, and this persistence may partly explain relapse after treatment is stopped. The treated cohort was small, with a single nonresponder, so links between baseline CD8+ expansion and response need larger studies. Higher clonality and more expanded CD8+ clones were observed in lesional scalp than in normal scalp, particularly in alopecia totalis/universalis, a finding suggestive of antigenic drive. Resident alphabeta T cells in normal human skin are also sequenced, complicating scalp TCR repertoire analysis, unlike mouse skin dominated by gammadelta T cells.

Receptor amplification or capture employed the immunoSEQ multiplex PCR assay. For TCR sequencing, RNA was extracted from every sample and reverse transcribed into cDNA to serve as template. First-strand cDNA was synthesized using SuperScript III with a 2:1 mix of oligo-dT and random hexamers. A synthetic immune receptor repertoire was used to assess amplification bias, and residual bias was removed computationally. As for the authors' bioinformatics: Raw reads were preprocessed for error removal, and CDR3 was defined according to IMGT conventions as running from the conserved cysteine to phenylalanine. Clonality was computed by normalizing Shannon entropy by log2 of the number of productive unique TCRs and subtracting the result from 1. Whether scalp clones were CD4 or CD8 was inferred by matching scalp TCRbeta sequences against CD4 and CD8 repertoires sorted from blood. Entries here come from immuneACCESS through TCRdb and include only in-frame sequences with V and J called. Some clones fail to appear in such tables; in the studies checked, an unresolved V gene covers under half of the shortfall, and the cause of the remainder is unknown. V and J calls and clone size are given by that table; D and trimming were obtained from the DNA. The sample table records 200,000 to 250,000 clones; under 70% of these occur just once. Together, the top ten hold 4% to 5% of the sample.

Interpreted using the paper, the time point label stands for: 4 weeks on oral tofacitinib. In the paper's terms, the treatment or condition label means: oral pan-JAK inhibitor, 5-10 mg twice daily. Lesional scalp punch biopsies and peripheral blood were collected from alopecia areata patients. PBMCs were isolated by density centrifugation and stained for CD3, CD4 and CD8, and CD4+ and CD8+ T cells were sorted on a FACSAria. The receptor comes from a human donor with alopecia areata. The material sequenced was CD4+ T cells sorted from blood, taken at week 4, from a patient treated with tofacitinib.

The nucleotide sequence is TGTGCCAGCAGCTTATCGGGGCAGGGTGGTACGCAGTATTTT. Its protein reads: CASSLSGQGGTQYF. Here the chain combines TRBV7-9 and TRBJ2-3, with the D call tentatively TRBD1 or TRBD2, each fitting 5 bases. The CDR3 covers 14 residues, taking in both the cysteine and the phenylalanine. Only the CDR3 part of the read is kept: 42 bases, read in frame from the first base. The CDR1 and CDR2 encoded by the germline V gene (reference sequence) are SEHNR and FQNEAQ. V lost 2 bases and J lost 8 bases; the stretch between them is 14 bases long.